This is a list of T cell receptor beta chains from one sample in a study of blood T cells in healthy people across ages. Via MiXCR, TCRdb re-called the 5' RACE reads, giving one row per CDR3 protein. The sample yields some 760,000 distinct CDR3 sequences, about 25% seen once. The sample was also reused in another study, on T cells of mothers and their children.

The material sequenced was blood. The receptors originated from a boy between 10 and 17 years old in good health. CDR3s include the opening cysteine and the closing phenylalanine or tryptophan. The D gene is left open where the match is weak. Clone size, where shown, is once, few, many, or a class for clones that have expanded.

size: -; J: TRBJ2-7; D: TRBD2; V: TRBV5-5; DNA: TGTGCCAGCAGCTTGATACTAGCGGGAGGATCGCCCTACGAGCAGTACTTC; CDR3: CASSLILAGGSPYEQYF
size: -; J: TRBJ2-2; D: TRBD2; V: TRBV6-5; DNA: TGTGCCAGCAGTTACTCGATTGGTGAACTAGCGGGGGAAACCACCGGGGAGCTGTTTTTT; CDR3: CASSYSIGELAGETTGELFF
size: -; J: TRBJ2-1; D: -; V: TRBV5-6; DNA: TGTGCCAGCAGCTTTTCGGGCAGCTCCCACAATGAGCAGTTCTTC; CDR3: CASSFSGSSHNEQFF
size: few; J: TRBJ2-1; D: -; V: TRBV6-2/TRBV6-3; DNA: TGTGCCAGCAGCCAGGGCCTATCGGGTGAGCAGTTCTTC; CDR3: CASSQGLSGEQFF
size: -; J: TRBJ1-4; D: -; V: TRBV7-3; DNA: TGTGCCAGCAGCTTACCGCAGGGGCAGGGTGGGTATAATGAAAAACTGTTTTTT; CDR3: CASSLPQGQGGYNEKLFF
size: few; J: TRBJ1-5; D: TRBD1; V: TRBV6-1; DNA: TGTGCCAGCAGTGTCCCGGGACAGGGGATCAATCAGCCCCAGCATTTT; CDR3: CASSVPGQGINQPQHF
size: few; J: TRBJ2-1; D: TRBD2; V: TRBV11-3; DNA: TGTGCCAGCAGCGGCAGGACTAGCGGGAGCTCCTACAATGAGCAGTTCTTC; CDR3: CASSGRTSGSSYNEQFF
size: -; J: TRBJ2-5; D: TRBD1; V: TRBV9; DNA: TGTGCCAGCAGCGCCCGAGAGGGGGCAGTTGAGACCCAGTACTTC; CDR3: CASSAREGAVETQYF
size: -; J: TRBJ2-1; D: TRBD2; V: TRBV5-1; DNA: TGCGCCAGCAGCACGGGACTAGCGGTCCACAATGAGCAGTTCTTC; CDR3: CASSTGLAVHNEQFF
size: -; J: TRBJ2-5; D: -; V: TRBV29-1; DNA: TGCAGCGTTGAAGAGGGCATCCAAGAGACCCAGTACTTC; CDR3: CSVEEGIQETQYF
size: -; J: TRBJ1-1; D: -; V: TRBV29-1; DNA: TGCAGCGTTGGGCCTGGGGGGACTGAAGCTTTCTTT; CDR3: CSVGPGGTEAFF
size: few; J: TRBJ1-1; D: -; V: TRBV15; DNA: TGTGCCACCAGCAGAGAGACCCCGTGGGGTGGTGAGAACACTGAAGCTTTCTTT; CDR3: CATSRETPWGGENTEAFF
size: -; J: TRBJ2-5; D: TRBD2; V: TRBV7-2; DNA: TGTGCCAGCACCTTAGTGTCTAGCGGGGGGGCTTGGATAGAGACCCAGTACTTC; CDR3: CASTLVSSGGAWIETQYF
size: -; J: TRBJ1-2; D: -; V: TRBV12-5; DNA: TGTGCTAGTGGCCGATCCCAAATAACAGGGACCTATGGCTACACCTTC; CDR3: CASGRSQITGTYGYTF
size: few; J: TRBJ1-2; D: -; V: TRBV10-3; DNA: TGTGCCATCAGTGGGCAGATAGCGAACTATGGCTACACCTTC; CDR3: CAISGQIANYGYTF
size: once; J: TRBJ2-3; D: -; V: TRBV6-2/TRBV6-3; DNA: TGTGCCAGCAGTTACGTGACCCCCGAAGATACGCAGTATTTT; CDR3: CASSYVTPEDTQYF
size: -; J: TRBJ1-5; D: TRBD1; V: TRBV7-2; DNA: TGTGCCAGCAGCTTTTCAGGGGGGTACCAGCCCCAGCATTTT; CDR3: CASSFSGGYQPQHF
size: -; J: TRBJ2-7; D: -; V: TRBV11-2; DNA: TGTGCCAGCACCCCAGGGGCCAGCCTCGAGCAGTACTTC; CDR3: CASTPGASLEQYF
size: -; J: TRBJ1-6; D: -; V: TRBV5-4; DNA: TGTGCCAGCAGCAGGGACGGTAATTCACCCCTCCACTTT; CDR3: CASSRDGNSPLHF
size: few; J: TRBJ2-3; D: TRBD2; V: TRBV6-4; DNA: TGTGCCAGCAGTCCGTCTAGCGGGGCAGATACGCAGTATTTT; CDR3: CASSPSSGADTQYF
size: few; J: TRBJ2-1; D: -; V: TRBV6-1; DNA: TGTGCCAGCAGTGGAGGGGGGCCGGTTGAGCAGTTCTTC; CDR3: CASSGGGPVEQFF
size: -; J: TRBJ1-2; D: -; V: TRBV6-5; DNA: TGTGCCAGCAGTTACTCCATCAGGGTACCACAGGTCACCCATGGCTACACCTTC; CDR3: CASSYSIRVPQVTHGYTF
size: few; J: TRBJ2-1; D: -; V: TRBV9; DNA: TGTGCCAGCAGCGTAGGTTCTAGCCTCAATGAGCAGTTCTTC; CDR3: CASSVGSSLNEQFF
size: -; J: TRBJ2-5; D: -; V: TRBV11-3; DNA: TGTGCCAGCAGACATTTTAGGGGGGGACCGTTCGGGGAGACCCAGTACTTC; CDR3: CASRHFRGGPFGETQYF
size: -; J: TRBJ2-4; D: TRBD2; V: TRBV12-3/TRBV12-4; DNA: TGTGCCAGCAGTTCAGCCGGGCCGGGGGGAAACATTCAGTACTTC; CDR3: CASSSAGPGGNIQYF
size: few; J: TRBJ2-3; D: TRBD2; V: TRBV20-1; DNA: TGCAGTGCTAGAGCTGGGACTAGCGGGATCTCAGATACGCAGTATTTT; CDR3: CSARAGTSGISDTQYF
size: few; J: TRBJ2-3; D: -; V: TRBV24-1; DNA: TGTGCCACCAGCCCTATGGCTAGCGTTCGCACAGATACGCAGTATTTT; CDR3: CATSPMASVRTDTQYF
size: few; J: TRBJ2-7; D: TRBD1; V: TRBV29-1; DNA: TGCAGCGTTGGAGCCAGGGGGCGATACGAGCAGTACTTC; CDR3: CSVGARGRYEQYF
size: few; J: TRBJ2-5; D: TRBD2; V: TRBV15; DNA: TGTGCCACCAGCAGACTGCTAGCGGGAGATCTGATGAGACAAGAGACCCAGTACTTC; CDR3: CATSRLLAGDLMRQETQYF
size: few; J: TRBJ2-5; D: -; V: TRBV3-1; DNA: TGTGCCAGCAGCCAAGGACGCTATGAGGAGACCCAGTACTTC; CDR3: CASSQGRYEETQYF
size: -; J: TRBJ2-7; D: TRBD2; V: TRBV28; DNA: TGTGCCAGCAGTTTACCGCCCGTTAGCGGGCCCTACGAGCAGTACTTC; CDR3: CASSLPPVSGPYEQYF
size: -; J: TRBJ2-3; D: -; V: TRBV15; DNA: TGTGCCACCAGCAGGGAGAACACAGATACGCAGTATTTT; CDR3: CATSRENTDTQYF
size: once; J: TRBJ1-1; D: -; V: TRBV11-3; DNA: TGTGCCAGCAGCTTAACTCGGGTCGGCGGCACTGAAGCTTTCTTT; CDR3: CASSLTRVGGTEAFF
size: many; J: TRBJ2-7; D: TRBD1; V: TRBV5-1; DNA: TGCGCCAGCAGCTTCGGACAGGGGGTCCACGAGCAGTACTTC; CDR3: CASSFGQGVHEQYF